These 27 T cell receptor beta chains originate from one sample sequenced in a study of blood T cells in healthy people across ages. Primed by a sample-barcoded 5' primer and a J-beta primer mix, a second PCR proceeded for roughly 6 to 12 cycles. A single record per CDR3 protein comes from TCRdb applying MiXCR to the 5' RACE reads. The sample lists 1 million or so distinct CDR3 sequences, roughly 24% seen once, with about 0.8% in the top ten. These sequences were also reported in another study, on T cells of mothers and their children.

Material for sequencing was blood. Receptors originate from a girl aged 2 to 10 in good health.

In this sample, this clonotype turned up a few times. The chain joins TRBV7-2 to TRBJ1-3, with TRBD1 matching over 7 bases. Germline V lookup: CDR1 SGHTA, CDR2 FQGNSA. The CDR3 length is 15 residues. V shed 5 bases, J shed 4 bases, and the junction held 8 bases outside the gene matches. The CDR3 DNA sequence: TGTGCCAGCAGCGGGCACAGGGGAACGGGAAACACCATATATTTT. Translated: CASSGHRGTGNTIYF.

This clonotype was seen a handful of times. The rearrangement links TRBV7-9 to TRBJ2-6; D not certain. Germline V gene lookup returns CDR1 SEHNR and CDR2 FQNEAQ (reference sequence). This CDR3 is 16 amino acids long. V gave up 3 bases and J gave up 0 bases, with 9 bases separating them. CDR3 bases: TGTGCCAGCAGCTTTGTGGTCGACTCTGGGGCCAACGTCCTGACTTTC. The encoded protein is CASSFVVDSGANVLTF. Together with reference TRBV7-9 and TRBJ2-6, the CDR3 gives the full variable domain: DTGVSQNPRHKITKRGQNVTFRCDPISEHNRLYWYRQTLGQGPEFLTYFQNEAQLEKSRLLSDRFSAERPKGSFSTLEIQRTEQGDSAMYLCASSFVVDSGANVLTFGAGSRLTVL.

The chain has TRBV12-5 and TRBJ2-7; TRBD1 matches 11 bases. The CDR3 length is 18 residues. Trimming at V came to 1 base and at J to 5 bases, leaving 13 bases not matched to a gene. Germline V CDR1 and CDR2: LGHNT, FRNRAP. The CDR3 DNA reads as TGTGCTAGTGGTTTGGAGGGTTTATTCGGACAGGGGGCAAACGAGCAGTACTTC. This translates into CASGLEGLFGQGANEQYF.

The CDR3 nucleotides are TGCAGCGTTGAAGATCAAGAAAGGTCCGAGCAGTACTTC. This codes for CSVEDQERSEQYF. This rearrangement joins TRBV29-1 to TRBJ2-7; no firm D call. This CDR3 contains 13 residues. Per the germline V gene, CDR1 is SQVTM and CDR2 is ANQGSEA. V lost 0 bases and J lost 6, with 12 bases in between.

The CDR3 nucleotides read TGTGCCAGCAGCGTAGATTGGGGGGGACCCGCGAACACCGGGGAGCTGTTTTTT. Amino acids: CASSVDWGGPANTGELFF. The chain uses TRBV9 and TRBJ2-2, with 7 bases aligning to TRBD2. There are 18 residues in the CDR3. Per germline, CDR1 SGDLS and CDR2 YYNGEE. J gave up 0 bases and V 0 bases, and 8 bases lay outside the gene matches.

The rearrangement links TRBV6-4 to TRBJ1-2; 7 bases are shared with TRBD1. This CDR3 contains 16 residues. The germline V gene has CDR1 MRHNA and CDR2 SNTAGT. The trim removed 6 bases at V and 6 bases at J, leaving 16 bases unmatched. The CDR3 region is CASRKKPGQSLDGYTF. The DNA of the CDR3 is TGTGCCAGCAGAAAAAAACCGGGACAGAGTTTAGATGGCTACACCTTC.

This clonotype was detected a few times. V usage is TRBV7-9 and J usage is TRBJ1-5, with 9 bases fitting TRBD1. Unmatched junction bases numbered 1, after V lost 4 bases and J lost 6 bases. Germline V CDR1 and CDR2: SEHNR, FQNEAQ (reference sequence). The CDR3 sequence is 13 residues long. The CDR3: CASSSGQGQPQHF. CDR3 bases: TGTGCCAGCAGCTCGGGACAGGGTCAGCCCCAGCATTTT.

This clonotype turned up a few times. The chain uses TRBV7-2 and TRBJ2-3; no definite D call. V shed 5 bases and J shed 1 base, with 10 bases lying between them. CDR3 length: 14 amino acids. The germline gives CDR1 SGHTA, CDR2 FQGNSA. The CDR3 region is CASSQAPRTDTQYF. Written as DNA, the CDR3 is TGTGCCAGCAGCCAGGCCCCTCGCACAGATACGCAGTATTTT.

V is TRBV2 and J is TRBJ1-1; D ambiguous. The CDR3 totals 10 residues. V lost 8 bases and J 7 bases, leaving 8 bases between the germline ends. In germline, CDR1 is SNHLY, CDR2 FYNNEI. The CDR3 coding sequence is TGTGCCAGCTCCGTACATGAAGCTTTCTTT. Amino acid sequence: CASSVHEAFF.

V is TRBV20-1 and J is TRBJ2-2; no clear D. This CDR3 contains 15 residues. V lost 0 bases and J 8 bases, leaving 16 bases between the germline ends. The V gene's germline CDR1 is DFQATT and CDR2 SNEGSKA (reference sequence). In nucleotides, the CDR3 is TGCAGTGCTAGAGATAGTCCCGCCACGGCGGGGGAGCTGTTTTTT. It yields the protein CSARDSPATAGELFF.

This clonotype was picked up a small number of times. One end of the junction does not line up with germline, which may come from a read error. The V and J genes are TRBV28 and TRBJ2-6; D not resolved. Germline V lookup: CDR1 MDHEN, CDR2 SYDVKM. The CDR3 runs to 19 residues. Written as DNA, the CDR3 is TGTGCCAGCAGTGGATCTCCCGGACGGCGGATCTCTGGGACCAACGTCCTGACTTTC. As protein: CASSGSPGRRISGTNVLTF.

The genes are TRBV6-1 and TRBJ2-5, with a tentative D call TRBD2 (6 bases). The J call may not be correct, given that the DNA end is closer to TRBJ2-1. CDR1 is MNHNS and CDR2 is SASEGT in the germline V gene. The length of the CDR3 is 18 residues. CDR3 sequence reads: CASNIEMIAAGNYNEQFF. The CDR3 DNA is TGTGCCAGCAATATAGAGATGATAGCAGCGGGCAACTACAATGAGCAGTTCTTC.

In this sample, this clonotype turned up many times. The rearrangement joins TRBV4-2 to TRBJ2-7, with a weak D call TRBD2 (5 bases). Looked up from germline, CDR1 is LGHNA and CDR2 is YNFKEQ. V was shortened by 1 base and J by 4 bases, with 14 bases between the two germline ends. This CDR3 comprises 15 residues. The CDR3 loop is CASSQGGDNGYEQYF. The CDR3 DNA follows: TGTGCCAGCAGCCAAGGGGGAGACAACGGTTACGAGCAGTACTTC.

This clonotype has more than one count but fewer than ten. A much larger clone lies one base from this, so it may be a read error. This chain links TRBV9 with TRBJ2-3; D might be TRBD1 or TRBD2, each matching 5 bases. CDR1 and CDR2 (germline): SGDLS, YYNGEE. The CDR3 is 16 residues long. V dropped 5 bases and J dropped 0 bases, with 16 bases sitting between them. The chain's CDR3 is CASRDHRDLSTDTQYF. For the CDR3, the DNA is TGTGCCAGCAGGGACCACCGGGACCTAAGCACAGATACGCAGTATTTT.

The genes are TRBV20-1 and TRBJ1-5, with D perhaps matching TRBD1 (6 bases). This CDR3 is 13 amino acids long. The germline V gene has CDR1 DFQATT and CDR2 SNEGSKA (reference sequence). With 7 bases removed from V and 6 bases from J, the gap between germline ends came to 16 bases. The CDR3 region has the DNA TGCAGTGTGTTCAGAGGGGGAGGTCAGCCCCAGCATTTT. Amino acid sequence: CSVFRGGGQPQHF.

This clonotype was detected a few times. The chain carries TRBV9 and TRBJ2-7; D is unclear. The CDR3 runs 14 residues. V lost 0 bases and J 0 bases, leaving 7 bases between the germline ends. Germline assignment: CDR1 SGDLS and CDR2 YYNGEE. CDR3 loop: CASSVAQSSYEQYF. CDR3 in DNA: TGTGCCAGCAGCGTAGCCCAGAGCTCCTACGAGCAGTACTTC.

The V gene is TRBV5-6, the J gene TRBJ1-2, with 8 bases identical to TRBD1. The V gene end was trimmed by 2 bases and the J gene end by 5 bases; junction bases not matched to a gene: 5. The CDR3 consists of 14 residues. Germline CDR1 is SGHDT and CDR2 is YYEEEE. Here the CDR3 reads CASSFQGAVYGYTF. The CDR3 region has the DNA TGTGCCAGCAGCTTTCAGGGGGCCGTTTATGGCTACACCTTC. Based on the CDR3 plus reference TRBV5-6 and TRBJ1-2, the full variable domain is DAGVTQSPTHLIKTRGQQVTLRCSPKSGHDTVSWYQQALGQGPQFIFQYYEEEERQRGNFPDRFSGHQFPNYSSELNVNALLLGDSALYLCASSFQGAVYGYTFGSGTRLTVV.

This chain links TRBV3-1 with TRBJ1-2, with no clear D. The germline V and J ends were trimmed by 0 bases and 8 bases, with 10 bases remaining between them. This CDR3 is built from 13 residues. The germline V gene has CDR1 LGHDT and CDR2 YNNKEL (reference sequence). Here the CDR3 reads CASSQDRPGGYTF. The DNA of the CDR3 is TGTGCCAGCAGCCAAGACAGGCCCGGAGGCTACACCTTC.

This clonotype occurred many times. The chain carries TRBV3-1 and TRBJ1-1, with 7 positions matching TRBD1. The CDR3 is 15 amino acids. Germline V gene data show CDR1 as LGHDT and CDR2 as YNNKEL (reference sequence). Trimming removed 0 bases from V and 8 bases from J; junction bases left unmatched: 9. CDR3: CASSQDPYGGQEAFF. The CDR3 DNA follows: TGTGCCAGCAGCCAAGACCCCTATGGGGGACAGGAAGCTTTCTTT.

The chain uses TRBV9 and TRBJ2-2; D is unresolved. This CDR3 region has 15 residues. The V end was cut by 1 base, the J end by 5 bases, with 12 bases between. CDR1 SGDLS and CDR2 YYNGEE come from the germline V gene. This chain's CDR3 is CASSVYMIGTGELFF. The CDR3 coding sequence is TGTGCCAGCAGCGTATATATGATTGGGACCGGGGAGCTGTTTTTT.

The sample holds a few counts of this clonotype. The rearrangement uses TRBV20-1 and TRBJ2-2; D perhaps matches TRBD2 (5 bases). Trimming removed 0 bases at V and 7 bases at J, with 15 bases between. CDR1 DFQATT and CDR2 SNEGSKA come from the germline V gene (reference sequence). The CDR3 runs to 15 residues. The CDR3 DNA is TGCAGTGCTAGAGATAAGCGAGAGGGAAACGGGGAGCTGTTTTTT. Protein product: CSARDKREGNGELFF.

CDR3 in DNA: TGTGCCAGCAGCTTAGGCGTCGGGATACTCTCCTACGAGCAGTACTTC. Residues: CASSLGVGILSYEQYF. The chain uses TRBV3-1 and TRBJ2-7; TRBD2 might be the D (5 bases). The V gene's germline CDR1 is LGHDT and CDR2 YNNKEL (reference sequence). V dropped 5 bases and J dropped 0 bases, with 17 bases sitting between them. This CDR3 has 16 residues.

This clonotype was recorded once. The J gene is TRBJ2-1, the V gene TRBV7-8; maybe TRBD1 (6 bases). The CDR3 runs 12 residues. CDR1 and CDR2 from the germline V gene are SGHVS and FQNEAQ. Trimming shortened V by 7 bases and J by 15 bases, and 19 bases separated the two germline ends. The CDR3 sequence is CASTTQQGEVFF. For the CDR3, the DNA is TGTGCCAGCACCACTCAACAGGGAGAGGTGTTCTTC.

With regard to this clonotype: The germline gene is not matched at one end of the junction; a read error may be the cause. This sequence joins TRBV6-1 and TRBJ1-3, with D tentatively TRBD1 (5 bases). The germline V gene has CDR1 MNHNS and CDR2 SASEGT. This CDR3 has 13 residues. CDR3 DNA: TGTGCCTCCAGGGCAGTATCGGGAAGCACCATATATTTT. This codes for CASRAVSGSTIYF.

The rearrangement links TRBV5-6 to TRBJ2-5; D tentatively reads TRBD1 or TRBD2 (5 bases each). Germline V gene data show CDR1 as SGHDT and CDR2 as YYEEEE. The CDR3 spans 17 residues. The germline V and J ends were trimmed by 1 base and 6 bases, with 22 bases remaining between them. CDR3 residues: CASSLFGWGTLGQTQYF. The CDR3 bases are TGTGCCAGCAGCTTGTTCGGGTGGGGCACGTTGGGACAGACCCAGTACTTC.

J is TRBJ2-3 and V is TRBV20-1; D unresolved. The CDR3 has 14 residues. V was trimmed by 0 bases and J by 4 bases, leaving 11 bases between them. Germline V gives CDR1 DFQATT, CDR2 SNEGSKA (reference sequence). The CDR3 sequence is CSAREDLSPDTQYF. CDR3 nucleotide sequence: TGCAGTGCTAGAGAAGATCTTTCCCCAGATACGCAGTATTTT.

Concerning this clonotype itself: It is likely a read error, because the conserved phenylalanine at the end of the CDR3 is missing. The V call is TRBV10-3, the J call TRBJ2-3; D remains ambiguous. Germline CDR1 is ENHRY and CDR2 is SYGVKD. This CDR3 is 12 amino acids long. The V end was cut by 8 bases, the J end by 6 bases, with 12 bases between. CDR3 nucleotides: TGTGCCATCGGAAAGGTGGGGGATACGCAGTATTTG. Protein product: CAIGKVGDTQYL.